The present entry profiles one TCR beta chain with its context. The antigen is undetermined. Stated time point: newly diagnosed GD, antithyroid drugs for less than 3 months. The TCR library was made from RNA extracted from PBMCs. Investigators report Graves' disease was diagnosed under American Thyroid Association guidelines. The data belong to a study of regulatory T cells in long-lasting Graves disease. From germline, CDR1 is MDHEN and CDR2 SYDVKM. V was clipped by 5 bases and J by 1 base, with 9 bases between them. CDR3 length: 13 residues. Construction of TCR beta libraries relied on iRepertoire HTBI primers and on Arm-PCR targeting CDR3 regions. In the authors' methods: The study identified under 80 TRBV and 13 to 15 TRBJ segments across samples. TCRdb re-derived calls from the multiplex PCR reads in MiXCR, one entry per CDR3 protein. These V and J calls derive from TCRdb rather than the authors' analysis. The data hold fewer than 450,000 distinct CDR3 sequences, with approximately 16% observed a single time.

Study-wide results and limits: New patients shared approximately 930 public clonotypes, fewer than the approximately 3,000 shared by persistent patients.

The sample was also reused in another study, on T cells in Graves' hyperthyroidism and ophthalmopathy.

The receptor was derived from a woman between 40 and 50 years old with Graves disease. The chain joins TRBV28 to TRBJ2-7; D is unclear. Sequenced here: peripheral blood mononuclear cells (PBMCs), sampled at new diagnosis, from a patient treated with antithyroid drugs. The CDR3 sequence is CASSTIGSYEQYF. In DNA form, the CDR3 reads TGTGCCAGCAGTACGATAGGATCCTACGAGCAGTACTTC.